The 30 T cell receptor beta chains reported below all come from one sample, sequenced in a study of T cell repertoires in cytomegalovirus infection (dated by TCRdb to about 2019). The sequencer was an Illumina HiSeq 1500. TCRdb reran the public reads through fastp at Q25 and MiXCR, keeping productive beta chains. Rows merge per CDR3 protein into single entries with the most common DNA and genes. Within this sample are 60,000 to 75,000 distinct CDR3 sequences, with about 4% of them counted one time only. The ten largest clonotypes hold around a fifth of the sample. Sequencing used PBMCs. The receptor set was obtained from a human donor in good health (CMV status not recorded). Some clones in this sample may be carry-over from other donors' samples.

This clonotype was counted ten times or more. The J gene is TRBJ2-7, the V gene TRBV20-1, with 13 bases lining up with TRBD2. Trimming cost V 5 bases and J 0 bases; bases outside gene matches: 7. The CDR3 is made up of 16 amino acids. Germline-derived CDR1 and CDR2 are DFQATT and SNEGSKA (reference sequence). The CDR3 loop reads CSADAGTSGDSYEQYF. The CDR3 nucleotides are TGCAGTGCTGACGCAGGGACTAGCGGGGACTCCTACGAGCAGTACTTC.

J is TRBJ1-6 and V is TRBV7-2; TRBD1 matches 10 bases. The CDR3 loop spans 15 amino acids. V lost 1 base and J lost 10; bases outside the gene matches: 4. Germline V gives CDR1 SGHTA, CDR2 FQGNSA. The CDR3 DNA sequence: TGTGCCAGCAGCTTAGGGGGGACAGGGGTCTCACCCCTCCACTTT. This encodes CASSLGGTGVSPLHF. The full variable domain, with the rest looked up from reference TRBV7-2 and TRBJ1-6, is GAGVSQSPSNKVTEKGKDVELRCDPISGHTALYWYRQSLGQGLEFLIYFQGNSAPDKSGLPSDRFSAERTGGSVSTLTIQRTQQEDSAVYLCASSLGGTGVSPLHFGNGTRLTVT.

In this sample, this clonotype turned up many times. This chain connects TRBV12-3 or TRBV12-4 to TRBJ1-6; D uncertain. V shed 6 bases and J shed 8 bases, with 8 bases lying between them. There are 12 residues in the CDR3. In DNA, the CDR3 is TGTGCCAGCAGCCCCAGAGATTCACCCCTCCACTTT. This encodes CASSPRDSPLHF.

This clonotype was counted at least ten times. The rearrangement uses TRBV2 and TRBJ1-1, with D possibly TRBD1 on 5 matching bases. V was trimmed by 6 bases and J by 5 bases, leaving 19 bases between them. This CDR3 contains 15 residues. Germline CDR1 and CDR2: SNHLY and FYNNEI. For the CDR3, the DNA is TGTGCCAGCAGATCTGAGCAGGGCCAGGGAACTGAAGCTTTCTTT. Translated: CASRSEQGQGTEAFF.

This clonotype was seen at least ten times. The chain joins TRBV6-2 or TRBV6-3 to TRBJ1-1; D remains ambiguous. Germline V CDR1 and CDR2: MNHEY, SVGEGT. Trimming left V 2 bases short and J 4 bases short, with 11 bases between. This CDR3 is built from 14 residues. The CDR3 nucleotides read TGTGCCAGCAGTTACCTGGGAATGGGCACTGAAGCTTTCTTT. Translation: CASSYLGMGTEAFF.

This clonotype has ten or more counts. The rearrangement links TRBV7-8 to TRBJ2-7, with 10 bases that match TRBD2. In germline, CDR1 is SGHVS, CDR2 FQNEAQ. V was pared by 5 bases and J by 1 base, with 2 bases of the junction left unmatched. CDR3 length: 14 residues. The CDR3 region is CASSPSGGSYEQYF. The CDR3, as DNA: TGTGCCAGCAGCCCTAGCGGGGGTTCCTACGAGCAGTACTTC.

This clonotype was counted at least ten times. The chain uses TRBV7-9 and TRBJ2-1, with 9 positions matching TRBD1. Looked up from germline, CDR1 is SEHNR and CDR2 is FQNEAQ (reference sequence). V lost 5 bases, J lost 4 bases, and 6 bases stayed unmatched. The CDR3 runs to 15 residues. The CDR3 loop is CASSIGTGRYNEQFF. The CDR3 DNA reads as TGTGCCAGCAGCATCGGGACAGGGCGTTACAATGAGCAGTTCTTC.

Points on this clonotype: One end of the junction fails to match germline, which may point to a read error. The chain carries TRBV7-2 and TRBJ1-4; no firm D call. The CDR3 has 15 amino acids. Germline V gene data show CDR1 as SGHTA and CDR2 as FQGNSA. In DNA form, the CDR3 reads TGTGCCAGCCGCTTAAACCCGCATGGGAGTGAAAAACTATTTTTT. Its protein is CASRLNPHGSEKLFF.

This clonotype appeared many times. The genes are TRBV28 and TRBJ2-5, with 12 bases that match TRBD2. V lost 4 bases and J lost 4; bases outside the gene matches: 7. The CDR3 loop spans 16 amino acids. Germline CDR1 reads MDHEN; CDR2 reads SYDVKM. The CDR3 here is CASSSPSGRAGETQYF. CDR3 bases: TGTGCCAGCAGTTCTCCTAGCGGGAGGGCCGGAGAGACCCAGTACTTC.

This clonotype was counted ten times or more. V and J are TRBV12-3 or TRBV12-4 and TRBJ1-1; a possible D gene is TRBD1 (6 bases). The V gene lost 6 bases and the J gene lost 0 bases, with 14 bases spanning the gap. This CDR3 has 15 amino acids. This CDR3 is CASSSPSGVNTEAFF. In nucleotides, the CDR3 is TGTGCCAGCAGCTCACCGTCAGGGGTGAACACTGAAGCTTTCTTT.

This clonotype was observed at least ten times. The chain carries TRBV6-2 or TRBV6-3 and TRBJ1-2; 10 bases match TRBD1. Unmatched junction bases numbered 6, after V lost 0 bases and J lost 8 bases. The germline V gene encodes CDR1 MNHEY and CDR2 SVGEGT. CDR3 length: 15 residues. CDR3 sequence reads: CASSYSRTGGFGYTF. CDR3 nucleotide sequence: TGTGCCAGCAGTTACTCGAGGACAGGGGGGTTCGGCTACACCTTC.

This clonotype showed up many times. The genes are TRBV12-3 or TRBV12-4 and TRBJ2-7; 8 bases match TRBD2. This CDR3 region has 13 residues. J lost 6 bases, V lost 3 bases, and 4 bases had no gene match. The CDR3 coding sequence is TGTGCCAGCAGTTTCAAAGCGGGAGTCGAGCAGTACTTC. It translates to CASSFKAGVEQYF.

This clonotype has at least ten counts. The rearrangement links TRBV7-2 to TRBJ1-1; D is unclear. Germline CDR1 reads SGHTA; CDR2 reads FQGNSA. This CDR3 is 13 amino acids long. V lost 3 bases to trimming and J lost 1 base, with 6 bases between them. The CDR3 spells CASSFRRNTEAFF. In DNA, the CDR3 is TGTGCCAGCAGCTTTCGGCGGAACACTGAAGCTTTCTTT.

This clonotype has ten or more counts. CDR3 DNA: TGTGCCAGCAGCTTATTTGGTTGGGACAAGAATTCACCCCTCCACTTT. Translated, it gives CASSLFGWDKNSPLHF. V gene TRBV7-2 combines with J gene TRBJ1-6; weak D call: TRBD1 (6 bases). Looked up from germline, CDR1 is SGHTA and CDR2 is FQGNSA. The CDR3 is 16 residues long. V was shortened by 2 bases and J by 7 bases, with 15 bases between the two germline ends.

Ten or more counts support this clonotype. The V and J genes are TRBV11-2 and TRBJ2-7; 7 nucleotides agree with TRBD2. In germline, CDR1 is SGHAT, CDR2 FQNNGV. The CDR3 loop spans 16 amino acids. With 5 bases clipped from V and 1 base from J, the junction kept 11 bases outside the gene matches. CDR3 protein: CASSPGAGRVSYEQYF. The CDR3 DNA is TGTGCCAGCAGCCCAGGAGCGGGGCGTGTTTCCTACGAGCAGTACTTC.

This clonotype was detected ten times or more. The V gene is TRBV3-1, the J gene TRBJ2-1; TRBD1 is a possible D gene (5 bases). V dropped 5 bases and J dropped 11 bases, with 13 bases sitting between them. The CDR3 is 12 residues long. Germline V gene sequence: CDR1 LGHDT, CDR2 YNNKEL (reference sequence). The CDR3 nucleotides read TGTGCCAGCAGCTTGGACACCATCCAGCAGTTCTTC. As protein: CASSLDTIQQFF.

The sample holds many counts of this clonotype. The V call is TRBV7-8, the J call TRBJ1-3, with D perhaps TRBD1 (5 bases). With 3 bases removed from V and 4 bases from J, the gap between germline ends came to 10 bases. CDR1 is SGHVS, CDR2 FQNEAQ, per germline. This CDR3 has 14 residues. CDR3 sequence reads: CASSFGGNGNTIYF. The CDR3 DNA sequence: TGTGCCAGCAGCTTTGGGGGTAACGGAAACACCATATATTTT.

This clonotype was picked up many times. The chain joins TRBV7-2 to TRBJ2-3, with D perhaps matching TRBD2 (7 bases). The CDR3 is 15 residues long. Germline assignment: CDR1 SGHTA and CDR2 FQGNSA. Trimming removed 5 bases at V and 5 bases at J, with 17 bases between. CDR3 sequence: CASSPRRGAGDTQYF. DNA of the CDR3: TGTGCCAGCAGCCCAAGACGGGGGGCGGGAGATACGCAGTATTTT.

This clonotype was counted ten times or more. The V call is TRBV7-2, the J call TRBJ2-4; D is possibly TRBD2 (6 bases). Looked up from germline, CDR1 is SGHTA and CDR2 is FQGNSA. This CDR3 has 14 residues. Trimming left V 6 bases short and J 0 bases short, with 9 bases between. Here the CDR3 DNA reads TGTGCCAGCAGTGCGGGGTTAGCCAAAAACATTCAGTACTTC. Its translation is CASSAGLAKNIQYF.

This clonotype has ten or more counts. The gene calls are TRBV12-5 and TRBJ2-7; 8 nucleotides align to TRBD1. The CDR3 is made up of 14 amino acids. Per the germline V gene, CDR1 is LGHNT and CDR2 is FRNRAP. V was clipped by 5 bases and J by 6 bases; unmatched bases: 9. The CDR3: CASGPSGTGSEQYF. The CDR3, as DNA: TGTGCTAGTGGTCCCTCCGGGACAGGTTCCGAGCAGTACTTC.

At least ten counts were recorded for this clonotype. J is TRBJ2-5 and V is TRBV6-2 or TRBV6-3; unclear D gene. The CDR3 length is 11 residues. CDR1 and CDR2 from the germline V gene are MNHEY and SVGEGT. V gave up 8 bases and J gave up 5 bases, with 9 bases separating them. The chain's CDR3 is CASQIGETQYF. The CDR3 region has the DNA TGTGCCAGCCAAATCGGGGAGACCCAGTACTTC.

CDR3 coding DNA: TGTGCCAGCAGCAAGGGACTAGCCGCTTGGAAGCAGTTCTTC. Its translation: CASSKGLAAWKQFF. The chain recombines TRBV7-4 with TRBJ2-1; 9 positions match TRBD2. J lost 11 bases, V lost 5 bases, and 10 bases had no gene match. Per germline, CDR1 SGHVT and CDR2 SQSDAQ. The CDR3 length is 14 residues.

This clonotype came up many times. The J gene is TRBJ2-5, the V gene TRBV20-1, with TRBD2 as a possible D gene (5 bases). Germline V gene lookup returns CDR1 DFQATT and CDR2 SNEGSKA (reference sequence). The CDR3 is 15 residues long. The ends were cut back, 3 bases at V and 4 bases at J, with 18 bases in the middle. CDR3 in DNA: TGCAGTGCTAGGCCTAGTACCGAGCGGCTAGAGACCCAGTACTTC. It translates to CSARPSTERLETQYF.

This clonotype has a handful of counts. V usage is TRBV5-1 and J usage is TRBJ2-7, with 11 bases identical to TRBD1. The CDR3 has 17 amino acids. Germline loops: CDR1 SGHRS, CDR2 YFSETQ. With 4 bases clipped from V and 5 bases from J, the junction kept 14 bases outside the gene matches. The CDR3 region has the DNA TGCGCCAGCAGCGTGGTTTCTCCGGGACAGGGGGGCCACGAGCAGTACTTC. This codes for CASSVVSPGQGGHEQYF.

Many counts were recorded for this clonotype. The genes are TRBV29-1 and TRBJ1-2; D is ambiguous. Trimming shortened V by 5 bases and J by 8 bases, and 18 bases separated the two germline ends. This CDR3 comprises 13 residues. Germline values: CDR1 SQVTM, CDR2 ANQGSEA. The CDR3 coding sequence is TGCAGCGTTCGCTGGGGTAGGATTAGGGGCTACACCTTC. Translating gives CSVRWGRIRGYTF.

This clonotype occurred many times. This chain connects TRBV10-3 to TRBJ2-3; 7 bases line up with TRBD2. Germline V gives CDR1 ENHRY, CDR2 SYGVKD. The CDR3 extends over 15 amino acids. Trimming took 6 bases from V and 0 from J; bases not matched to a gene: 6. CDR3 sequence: CAISLSGTSTDTQYF. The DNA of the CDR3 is TGTGCCATCAGCCTGAGCGGGACTAGCACAGATACGCAGTATTTT.

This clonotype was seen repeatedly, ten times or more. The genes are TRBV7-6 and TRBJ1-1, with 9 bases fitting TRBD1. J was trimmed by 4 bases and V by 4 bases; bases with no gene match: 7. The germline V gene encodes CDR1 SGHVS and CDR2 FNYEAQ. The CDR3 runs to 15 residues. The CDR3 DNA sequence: TGTGCCAGCAGCTGGGGGACAGGGAGTGGCACTGAAGCTTTCTTT. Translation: CASSWGTGSGTEAFF.

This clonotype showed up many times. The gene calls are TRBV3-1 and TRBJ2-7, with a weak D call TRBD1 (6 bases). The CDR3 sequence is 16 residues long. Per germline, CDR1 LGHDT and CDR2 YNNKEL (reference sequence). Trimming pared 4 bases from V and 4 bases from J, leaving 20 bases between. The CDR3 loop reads CASSPAPGTTKYEQYF. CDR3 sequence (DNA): TGTGCCAGCAGCCCCGCCCCCGGGACAACTAAGTACGAGCAGTACTTC.

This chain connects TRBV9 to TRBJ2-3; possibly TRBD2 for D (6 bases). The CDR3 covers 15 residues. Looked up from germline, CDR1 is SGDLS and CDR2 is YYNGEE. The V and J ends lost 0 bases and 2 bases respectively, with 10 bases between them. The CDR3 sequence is CASSVEEGFTDTQYF. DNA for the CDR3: TGTGCCAGCAGCGTAGAGGAGGGGTTCACAGATACGCAGTATTTT.

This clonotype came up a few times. CDR3 sequence reads: CASSSNVAAPSYEQYF. DNA of the CDR3: TGTGCCAGCAGTTCCAATGTAGCGGCCCCATCCTACGAGCAGTACTTC. The V call is TRBV12-3 or TRBV12-4, the J call TRBJ2-7; D is perhaps TRBD2 (6 bases). Trimming cost V 4 bases and J 1 base, with 17 bases left between them. This CDR3 is built from 16 residues.